Below, one T cell receptor beta chain is given with its context. Its antigen is still unknown. TCRdb reprocessed the RT-PCR reads via MiXCR and lists one record per CDR3 protein. The sample lists approximately 500,000 distinct CDR3 sequences; 14% were seen once. Germline V gives CDR1 DFQATT, CDR2 SNEGSKA (reference sequence). With 4 bases clipped from V and 6 bases from J, the junction kept 4 bases outside the gene matches. The CDR3 is 13 amino acids. The record originates from a study of response to subunit inactivated influenza vaccine. Study results and limitations: A suggestion made by the authors is that each seasonal influenza vaccination recruits few new T cells.

The sample in question was PBMCs from blood, obtained less than 13 days after vaccination. The chain employs TRBV20-1 and TRBJ2-3; 10 positions agree with TRBD2. The receptor comes from a man aged 50 to 60 who received an inactivated influenza vaccine. The CDR3 reads CSANLAGVDTQYF. The DNA of the CDR3 is TGCAGTGCTAACCTAGCGGGAGTTGATACGCAGTATTTT.